Each of the 7 T cell receptor beta chains below was sequenced from the same sample in a study of T-cell memory formation after mild COVID-19. In TCRdb, the 5' RACE reads were re-called with MiXCR into one record per CDR3 protein. Seen here are about 190,000 distinct CDR3 sequences, 18% observed once, and the top ten hold 2.4%. Specimen: PBMCs or a T cell subset sorted from them (not recorded which). The receptors originated from an adult woman who had mild COVID-19 (a few samples of this study predate the infection). Cell type and time point are not known.

This clonotype was recorded a few times. This may arise from a read error, as a much more abundant clone is one base away. The chain combines TRBV10-3 with TRBJ2-5; 9 bases agree with TRBD1. CDR1 and CDR2 (germline): ENHRY, SYGVKD. CDR3 length: 14 amino acids. V lost 3 bases, J lost 5 bases, and 4 bases stayed unmatched. The CDR3 DNA is TGTGCCATCAGTGATACAGGGGGCATGGAGACCCAGTACTTC. Amino acid sequence: CAISDTGGMETQYF.

The rearrangement joins TRBV7-3 to TRBJ2-3, with 8 bases aligning to TRBD2. CDR1 and CDR2 (germline): SGHTA, FQGTGA. V gave up 5 bases and J gave up 4 bases; unmatched junction bases: 11. This CDR3 is 16 amino acids long. The CDR3 loop reads CASSPKGSGIADTQYF. The CDR3, as DNA: TGTGCCAGCAGCCCCAAAGGTAGCGGGATCGCAGATACGCAGTATTTT.

This clonotype was detected only a few times. The chain employs TRBV24-1 and TRBJ2-1, with D maybe TRBD2 (5 bases). V lost 0 bases to trimming and J lost 9 bases, with 8 bases between them. Germline-derived CDR1 and CDR2 are KGHDR and SFDVKD. CDR3 size: 13 residues. The chain's CDR3 is CATSDLGRGEQFF. Written as DNA, the CDR3 is TGTGCCACCAGTGATTTGGGTCGGGGTGAGCAGTTCTTC.

This clonotype has a count of ten or more. The chain combines TRBV20-1 with TRBJ2-1; D gene ambiguous. This CDR3 is built from 13 residues. Germline V gene lookup returns CDR1 DFQATT and CDR2 SNEGSKA (reference sequence). Trimming took 0 bases from V and 9 from J, leaving 12 bases between them. In nucleotides, the CDR3 is TGCAGTGCTAGAGATTTAAGTTTGGGTGAGCAGTTCTTC. It translates to CSARDLSLGEQFF.

This sequence joins TRBV4-1 and TRBJ2-7, with a possible D match to TRBD1 (6 bases). The CDR3 is 14 residues long. Germline values: CDR1 MGHRA, CDR2 YSYEKL. Trimming removed 7 bases from V and 3 bases from J, with 16 bases in between. In nucleotides, the CDR3 is TGCGCCAGCATACGGGGACAAAGTCTCTACGAGCAGTACTTC. Translation: CASIRGQSLYEQYF.

The V call is TRBV6-6, the J call TRBJ2-7; 9 bases map to TRBD2. Germline V gene data show CDR1 as MNHNY and CDR2 as SVGAGI (reference sequence). The CDR3 has 15 residues. V trimming: 6 bases; J trimming: 3 bases; junction bases outside the gene matches: 9. CDR3 nucleotides: TGTGCCAGCAGACAGGGGCTAGCGGGGAACTACGAGCAGTACTTC. As protein: CASRQGLAGNYEQYF.

This clonotype showed up just a few times. The chain carries TRBV6-2 or TRBV6-3 and TRBJ1-5, with no clear D. Trimming cost V 5 bases and J 0 bases, with 17 bases left between them. The CDR3 runs to 17 residues. From germline, CDR1 is MNHEY and CDR2 SVGEGT. The CDR3 here is CASSPSVPLSSNQPQHF. The DNA of the CDR3 is TGTGCCAGCAGTCCTTCCGTCCCCTTGTCTAGCAATCAGCCCCAGCATTTT.